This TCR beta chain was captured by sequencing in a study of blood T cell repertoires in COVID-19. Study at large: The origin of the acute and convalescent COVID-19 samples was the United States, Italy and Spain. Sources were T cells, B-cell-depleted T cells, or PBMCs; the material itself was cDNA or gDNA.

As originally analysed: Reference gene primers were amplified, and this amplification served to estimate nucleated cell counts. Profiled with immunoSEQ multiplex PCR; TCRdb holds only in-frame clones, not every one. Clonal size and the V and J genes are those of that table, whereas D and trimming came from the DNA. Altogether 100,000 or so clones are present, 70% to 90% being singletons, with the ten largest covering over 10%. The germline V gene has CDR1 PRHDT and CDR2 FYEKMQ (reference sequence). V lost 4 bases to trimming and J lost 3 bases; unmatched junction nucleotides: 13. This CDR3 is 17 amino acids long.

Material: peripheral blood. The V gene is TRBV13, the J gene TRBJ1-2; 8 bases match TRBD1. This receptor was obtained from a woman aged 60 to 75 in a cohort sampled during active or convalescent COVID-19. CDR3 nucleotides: TGTGCCAGCAGCTCTGGGACAGGAATTATTAGGGACTATGGCTACACCTTC. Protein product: CASSSGTGIIRDYGYTF.